The TCR beta chain under discussion was sequenced for a study of shared clonotypes between healthy human individuals. Division of CD4+ cells produced a CD45RA+ naive subset and a CD45RA-negative memory subset. There are 14 residues in the CDR3. Between the trimmed V and J ends, which lost 0 bases and 1 base, there was a span of 6 bases. The germline V gene encodes CDR1 WNHNN and CDR2 SYGVQD (reference sequence). Study results and limitations: Naive CD4 clonotypes were shared across several donors at approximately 5.3%. The study sampled only blood, and tissue repertoires likely differ.

The protocol was immunoSEQ multiplex PCR, while the TCRdb copy is restricted to in-frame clones and leaves out a portion. Seen here are under 200,000 clones, 85% to 95% observed once, and the top ten hold 0.067%. For this clone: Antigen: not known.

The J gene is TRBJ1-1, the V gene TRBV10-1, with D hard to call. This receptor was obtained from a woman aged 30 to 39 in good health. The sample consisted of naive CD4+ T cells sorted from blood. Described subset: CD45RA+ positively selected. Here the CDR3 DNA reads TGCGCCAGCAGTGAGTCGTTCTCGAACACTGAAGCTTTCTTT. It codes for CASSESFSNTEAFF.